The 18 T cell receptor beta chains presented below share a single source sample, sequenced in a study of OX40 agonist ivuxolimab in advanced cancers. Repertoires were generated with immunoSEQ multiplex PCR, while TCRdb's copy carries only in-frame clones and drops some. The sample lists 77,000 or so clones, 92% occurring once. The sample here was CD4+ or CD8+ T cells sorted from blood, taken in a trial of the OX40 agonist ivuxolimab. All receptors derive from an adult with an advanced solid tumor such as melanoma, head and neck, liver or kidney cancer.

The chain combines TRBV7-3 with TRBJ2-2, with D hard to call. Trimming left V 5 bases short and J 1 base short, with 8 bases between. Germline CDR1 reads SGHTA; CDR2 reads FQGTGA. This CDR3 is built from 14 residues. CDR3 bases: TGTGCCAGCAGCAGGACGGGGAACACCGGGGAGCTGTTTTTT. This translates into CASSRTGNTGELFF. Drawing the rest from reference TRBV7-3 and TRBJ2-2, the complete variable domain is GAGVSQTPSNKVTEKGKYVELRCDPISGHTALYWYRQSLGQGPEFLIYFQGTGAADDSGLPNDRFFAVRPEGSVSTLKIQRTERGDSAVYLCASSRTGNTGELFFGEGSRLTVL.

The chain combines TRBV9 with TRBJ2-5, with D tentatively TRBD2 (6 bases). Looked up from germline, CDR1 is SGDLS and CDR2 is YYNGEE. Trimming took 0 bases from V and 5 from J, leaving 14 bases between them. The CDR3 runs 15 residues. The CDR3 bases are TGTGCCAGCAGCGTAGAGGGTGGAGCGGGTGAGACCCAGTACTTC. It yields the protein CASSVEGGAGETQYF.

This rearrangement joins TRBV6-5 to TRBJ2-7; D call uncertain. Trimming removed 5 bases at V and 3 bases at J, with 8 bases between. Per germline, CDR1 MNHEY and CDR2 SVGAGI. The CDR3 consists of 12 residues. Here the CDR3 DNA reads TGTGCCAGCAGTGAAACCAGCTACGAGCAGTACTTC. As protein: CASSETSYEQYF.

This clone was picked up one time. CDR3 in amino acids: CASSSRGGLGVGNTIYF. DNA for the CDR3: TGTGCCAGCTCATCACGAGGGGGGCTAGGTGTTGGAAACACCATATATTTT. This chain links TRBV18 with TRBJ1-3; possibly TRBD1 for D (6 bases). CDR1 is KGHSH and CDR2 is LQKENI in the germline V gene. The CDR3 totals 17 residues. Trimming removed 5 bases at V and 3 bases at J, with 20 bases between.

The chain is built from TRBV11-3 and TRBJ1-1; 7 nucleotides agree with TRBD1. The J segment lost 6 bases and the V segment lost 0 bases, leaving 4 bases of the junction unmatched. The CDR3 has 14 residues. Germline lookup yields CDR1 SGHNT and CDR2 YENEEA. The CDR3 is CASSLDTGEAEAFF. The CDR3, as DNA: TGTGCCAGCAGCTTAGACACAGGGGAGGCTGAAGCTTTCTTT.

The chain has TRBV2 and TRBJ1-2; TRBD1 agrees at 7 bases. This CDR3 is 15 amino acids long. The J segment lost 4 bases and the V segment lost 6 bases, leaving 11 bases of the junction unmatched. The germline CDR1 and CDR2 sequences are SNHLY and FYNNEI. The CDR3 region is CASSPGQALLYGYTF. CDR3 bases: TGTGCCAGCAGCCCTGGACAGGCGCTACTCTATGGCTACACCTTC.

This clone was detected once. V is TRBV6-1 and J is TRBJ2-1; the match to TRBD1 covers 8 bases. The CDR3 consists of 15 residues. Germline V gene data show CDR1 as MNHNS and CDR2 as SASEGT. V lost 1 base, J lost 8 bases, and 7 bases stayed unmatched. CDR3 in amino acids: CASSEGTGIVDEQFF. The CDR3 DNA is TGTGCCAGCAGTGAAGGGACAGGGATAGTAGATGAGCAGTTCTTC.

V and J are TRBV5-1 and TRBJ2-7; the D is unclear. The CDR3 loop spans 14 amino acids. The germline V gene has CDR1 SGHRS and CDR2 YFSETQ. The V gene lost 5 bases and the J gene lost 1 base, with 13 bases spanning the gap. CDR3 nucleotide sequence: TGCGCCAGCAGACCTACCACGGCGTCCTACGAGCAGTACTTC. This translates into CASRPTTASYEQYF.

A remark on this clone: Relative to the germline gene, one junction end is altered; a read error may explain this. The rearrangement links TRBV7-7 to TRBJ2-5, with a tentative D call TRBD1 (5 bases). Germline CDR1 SSHAT, CDR2 FNYEAQ (reference sequence). This CDR3 contains 14 residues. CDR3 sequence: CASSLLGQGETQYF. CDR3 bases: TGTGCTAGCAGCCTCCTCGGGCAGGGAGAGACCCAGTACTTC.

The chain combines TRBV30 with TRBJ1-1; possible D gene TRBD1, 5 bases. Germline lookup yields CDR1 GTSNPN and CDR2 SVGIG (reference sequence). Trimming shortened V by 5 bases and J by 0 bases, and 13 bases separated the two germline ends. The CDR3 extends over 14 amino acids. CDR3 DNA: TGTGCCTGGTCCTGGGGGGATCTGAACACTGAAGCTTTCTTT. Protein product: CAWSWGDLNTEAFF.

The rearrangement joins TRBV6-6 to TRBJ1-1; D remains ambiguous. This CDR3 has 16 amino acids. In germline, CDR1 is MNHNY, CDR2 SVGAGI (reference sequence). V gave up 3 bases and J gave up 1 base, with 15 bases separating them. CDR3 sequence: CASSYPVRLWNTEAFF. DNA for the CDR3: TGTGCCAGCAGTTATCCCGTGCGGCTGTGGAACACTGAAGCTTTCTTT.

This clone was detected only a few times. This chain links TRBV5-5 with TRBJ2-7; 7 positions agree with TRBD1. Per germline, CDR1 SGHKS and CDR2 YYEKEE (reference sequence). Trimming cost V 3 bases and J 3 bases; bases outside gene matches: 3. The CDR3 totals 13 residues. The CDR3: CASSSTGNYEQYF. In nucleotides, the CDR3 is TGTGCCAGCAGCTCGACAGGGAACTACGAGCAGTACTTC.

The chain has TRBV6-5 and TRBJ1-2; possible D gene TRBD1, 6 bases. CDR3 size: 14 residues. In germline, CDR1 is MNHEY, CDR2 SVGAGI. V dropped 6 bases and J dropped 4 bases, with 15 bases sitting between them. Here the CDR3 reads CASRDPGEVYGYTF. The CDR3 nucleotides are TGTGCCAGCAGAGACCCAGGGGAGGTCTATGGCTACACCTTC.

DNA for the CDR3: TGTGCCAGCAGTGTTGACGGCGGCAGGATCTATGGCTACACCTTC. It codes for CASSVDGGRIYGYTF. The chain links TRBV2 to TRBJ1-2, with D unclear. V was trimmed by 4 bases and J by 4 bases, leaving 16 bases between them. Germline-derived CDR1 and CDR2 are SNHLY and FYNNEI. This CDR3 region has 15 residues.

This clone has a handful of counts. The chain joins TRBV30 to TRBJ2-5, with 14 bases fitting TRBD2. The CDR3 extends over 14 amino acids. Germline CDR1 GTSNPN, CDR2 SVGIG (reference sequence). V was pared by 5 bases and J by 4 bases, with 3 bases of the junction left unmatched. CDR3 sequence reads: CAWGTSGRGETQYF. The DNA for the CDR3 is TGTGCCTGGGGGACTAGCGGGAGAGGAGAGACCCAGTACTTC.

The V and J genes are TRBV5-8 and TRBJ1-2, with 9 bases fitting TRBD1. The CDR3 covers 18 residues. Germline V gives CDR1 SGHTS, CDR2 YDEGEE. Unmatched junction bases numbered 16, after V lost 1 base and J lost 6 bases. Here the CDR3 DNA reads TGTGCCAGCAGCTTGAGCGGGACAGGGAAGGTCCTAGTCAATGGCTACACCTTC. Encoded protein: CASSLSGTGKVLVNGYTF.

The CDR3 protein is CASSPSQQKNTEAFF. CDR3 nucleotides: TGTGCCAGCAGCCCGTCACAACAGAAGAACACTGAAGCTTTCTTT. The rearrangement uses TRBV5-4 and TRBJ1-1; no clear D. Germline CDR1 is SGHNT and CDR2 is YYREEE (reference sequence). Trimming removed 4 bases at V and 1 base at J, with 14 bases between. This CDR3 comprises 15 residues.

About this clone itself: Other DNA variants within this sample encode the same CDR3. The V and J genes are TRBV5-4 and TRBJ1-1, with D perhaps TRBD1 (5 bases). Germline V lookup: CDR1 SGHNT, CDR2 YYREEE (reference sequence). The CDR3 runs 14 residues. V lost 1 base, J lost 5 bases, and 12 bases lay in between. The CDR3 nucleotides are TGTGCCAGCAGCTTGCCCGGGAGGGGAACTGAAGCTTTCTTT. This translates into CASSLPGRGTEAFF.